These 29 T cell receptor beta chains came from one sample sequenced in a study of cytotoxic CD8 clonotypes in ibrutinib-treated CLL. Libraries were prepared by immunoSEQ multiplex PCR; TCRdb keeps only in-frame clonotypes and omits some of them. There are roughly 56,000 clones in the sample; roughly 70% occur only once, and around 43% lies in the top ten. Sequencing was performed on PBMCs, taken after 12 months of ibrutinib treatment. These TCRs come from a human donor with chronic lymphocytic leukemia.

The chain combines TRBV5-1 with TRBJ2-1; TRBD2 aligns across 10 bases. Per the germline V gene, CDR1 is SGHRS and CDR2 is YFSETQ. Trimming at V came to 5 bases and at J to 7 bases, leaving 9 bases not matched to a gene. The CDR3 totals 15 residues. The CDR3 coding sequence is TGCGCCAGCAGAATCGGGACTAGCGCGTCTAATGAGCAGTTCTTC. Protein sequence: CASRIGTSASNEQFF. Supplemented by reference TRBV5-1 and TRBJ2-1, the full variable domain reads KAGVTQTPRYLIKTRGQQVTLSCSPISGHRSVSWYQQTPGQGLQFLFEYFSETQRNKGNFPGRFSGRQFSNSRSEMNVSTLELGDSALYLCASRIGTSASNEQFFGPGTRLTVL.

This chain links TRBV6-5 with TRBJ2-2; D uncertain. Trimming removed 7 bases from V and 7 bases from J, with 10 bases in between. Germline CDR1 MNHEY, CDR2 SVGAGI. The CDR3 totals 12 residues. The CDR3 coding sequence is TGTGCCAGCAAGTCGAGAAACGGGGAGCTGTTTTTT. It encodes CASKSRNGELFF.

V and J are TRBV28 and TRBJ2-7; 8 bases are a match to TRBD2. CDR1 and CDR2 from the germline V gene are MDHEN and SYDVKM. V was pared by 7 bases and J by 1 base, with 9 bases of the junction left unmatched. CDR3 size: 15 residues. The CDR3 coding sequence is TGTGCCAGCAACCCCCCGGGAGGGGGTTCCTACGAGCAGTACTTC. Translating it yields CASNPPGGGSYEQYF. Complete variable domain (other parts from reference TRBV28 and TRBJ2-7): DVKVTQSSRYLVKRTGEKVFLECVQDMDHENMFWYRQDPGLGLRLIYFSYDVKMKEKGDIPEGYSVSREKKERFSLILESASTNQTSMYLCASNPPGGGSYEQYFGPGTRLTVT.

This clone was detected only once. J is TRBJ1-2 and V is TRBV27; TRBD1 matches 9 bases. Looked up from germline, CDR1 is MNHEY and CDR2 is SMNVEV (reference sequence). The CDR3 runs 17 residues. V was clipped by 6 bases and J by 1 base; unmatched bases: 12. The CDR3 sequence: CASSPGQGTPYNYGYTF. The CDR3 nucleotides read TGTGCCAGCAGCCCTGGACAGGGGACCCCTTATAACTATGGCTACACCTTC.

This rearrangement joins TRBV27 to TRBJ2-1, with 7 bases lining up with TRBD1. Looked up from germline, CDR1 is MNHEY and CDR2 is SMNVEV (reference sequence). The CDR3 length is 14 residues. V lost 2 bases, J lost 9 bases, and 7 bases stayed unmatched. The CDR3 DNA reads as TGTGCCAGCAGTTTACCCCACGGGACAGCTGAGCAGTTCTTC. Amino acid sequence: CASSLPHGTAEQFF.

This clone was found a few times. V usage is TRBV7-6 and J usage is TRBJ1-1; D is perhaps TRBD1 (6 bases). The germline gives CDR1 SGHVS, CDR2 FNYEAQ. CDR3 length: 14 amino acids. The V gene lost 5 bases and the J gene lost 2 bases, with 12 bases spanning the gap. CDR3 protein: CASSKEGGNTEAFF. CDR3 sequence (DNA): TGTGCCAGCAGCAAAGAAGGGGGAAACACTGAAGCTTTCTTT. The complete variable domain, with remaining parts taken from reference TRBV7-6 and TRBJ1-1, reads GAGVSQSPRYKVTKRGQDVALRCDPISGHVSLYWYRQALGQGPEFLTYFNYEAQQDKSGLPNDRFSAERPEGSISTLTIQRTEQRDSAMYRCASSKEGGNTEAFFGQGTRLTVV.

The J gene is TRBJ2-5, the V gene TRBV7-2; 7 bases map to TRBD2. This CDR3 is built from 17 residues. Germline lookup yields CDR1 SGHTA and CDR2 FQGNSA. Trimming took 1 base from V and 2 from J; bases not matched to a gene: 10. CDR3 nucleotide sequence: TGTGCCAGCAGCTTAGATATTAGCGGGTACAGTCAAGAGACCCAGTACTTC. Translating gives CASSLDISGYSQETQYF.

The J gene is TRBJ2-1, the V gene TRBV19, with TRBD2 matching over 10 bases. Germline CDR1 LNHDA, CDR2 SQIVND (reference sequence). The CDR3 contains 16 residues. The V and J ends lost 5 bases and 12 bases, in that order; junction bases with no gene match: 16. For the CDR3, the DNA is TGTGCCAGTAGTGACACTAGCGGGACCCTCTCCGGTGTGCAGTTCTTC. Translated: CASSDTSGTLSGVQFF. Drawing the rest from reference TRBV19 and TRBJ2-1, the complete variable domain is DGGITQSPKYLFRKEGQNVTLSCEQNLNHDAMYWYRQDPGQGLRLIYYSQIVNDFQKGDIAEGYSVSREKKESFPLTVTSAQKNPTAFYLCASSDTSGTLSGVQFFGPGTRLTVL.

The chain is built from TRBV5-1 and TRBJ1-1; 8 bases are a match to TRBD1. The V gene end was trimmed by 4 bases and the J gene end by 3 bases; junction bases not matched to a gene: 5. CDR3 length: 14 amino acids. CDR1 is SGHRS and CDR2 is YFSETQ in the germline V gene. This CDR3 is CASSPYRGDTEAFF. The CDR3 coding sequence is TGCGCCAGCAGCCCTTACAGGGGGGACACTGAAGCTTTCTTT.

The CDR3 sequence is CASTRLAGTYNEQFF. CDR3 nucleotides: TGCGCCAGCACTCGGCTAGCGGGAACCTACAATGAGCAGTTCTTC. V gene TRBV5-1 combines with J gene TRBJ2-1; 9 nucleotides match TRBD2. CDR3 size: 15 residues. Germline CDR1 and CDR2: SGHRS and YFSETQ. With 6 bases clipped from V and 2 bases from J, the junction kept 6 bases outside the gene matches.

The J gene is TRBJ2-7, the V gene TRBV6-5, with D possibly matching TRBD1 (5 bases). V was pared by 2 bases and J by 4 bases, with 12 bases between. CDR1 and CDR2 (germline): MNHEY, SVGAGI. The CDR3 is made up of 14 amino acids. This CDR3 is CASSYSRVGYEQYF. The CDR3 nucleotides read TGTGCCAGCAGTTACAGCAGGGTCGGTTACGAGCAGTACTTC.

This clone was picked up a small number of times. The J gene is TRBJ2-5, the V gene TRBV15, with 7 positions matching TRBD2. CDR1 is LNHNV, CDR2 YYDKDF, per germline (reference sequence). The junction had 6 bases not matched to a gene; V was cut back by 0 bases and J by 2 bases. CDR3 length: 16 residues. The CDR3 DNA reads TGTGCCACCAGCAGAGACCTGAGCGGGATACAAGAGACCCAGTACTTC. Translated: CATSRDLSGIQETQYF.

The chain is built from TRBV5-5 and TRBJ1-1, with unresolved D. Between the trimmed V and J ends, which lost 2 bases and 0 bases, there was a span of 5 bases. Germline-derived CDR1 and CDR2 are SGHKS and YYEKEE (reference sequence). The CDR3 covers 13 residues. The CDR3 nucleotides are TGTGCCAGCAGCTTCGGACTGAACACTGAAGCTTTCTTT. Translation gives CASSFGLNTEAFF. Based on the CDR3 plus reference TRBV5-5 and TRBJ1-1, the full variable domain is DAGVTQSPTHLIKTRGQQVTLRCSPISGHKSVSWYQQVLGQGPQFIFQYYEKEERGRGNFPDRFSARQFPNYSSELNVNALLLGDSALYLCASSFGLNTEAFFGQGTRLTVV.

This sequence joins TRBV7-6 and TRBJ2-2, with D unclear. The germline V gene encodes CDR1 SGHVS and CDR2 FNYEAQ. The CDR3 is 13 residues long. V was pared by 1 base and J by 4 bases, with 4 bases between. Here the CDR3 DNA reads TGTGCCAGCAGCTTAGAGGCCACCGGGGAGCTGTTTTTT. The encoded protein is CASSLEATGELFF.

The chain carries TRBV2 and TRBJ2-5; 7 nucleotides align to TRBD2. The CDR3 spans 13 residues. J was trimmed by 2 bases and V by 10 bases; bases with no gene match: 7. Germline values: CDR1 SNHLY, CDR2 FYNNEI. This chain's CDR3 is CANSGGVQETQYF. Here the CDR3 DNA reads TGTGCCAACTCTGGGGGGGTACAAGAGACCCAGTACTTC.

This rearrangement joins TRBV9 to TRBJ2-2; no firm D call. Trimming removed 0 bases at V and 3 bases at J, with 6 bases between. CDR3 size: 14 residues. The germline gives CDR1 SGDLS, CDR2 YYNGEE. CDR3 in DNA: TGTGCCAGCAGCGTAGGGCAGTACACCGGGGAGCTGTTTTTT. This encodes CASSVGQYTGELFF.

The rearrangement uses TRBV7-9 and TRBJ1-1; a possible D gene is TRBD1 (5 bases). CDR3 length: 15 amino acids. CDR1 SEHNR and CDR2 FQNEAQ come from the germline V gene (reference sequence). V was pared by 6 bases and J by 1 base, with 15 bases between. The CDR3 sequence is CASSFKGAPNTEAFF. The CDR3 DNA sequence: TGTGCCAGCAGTTTCAAAGGGGCCCCGAACACTGAAGCTTTCTTT.

The chain links TRBV11-2 to TRBJ2-7, with a tentative D call TRBD1 (5 bases). The CDR3 sequence is 13 residues long. V lost 5 bases, J lost 3 bases, and 11 bases lay in between. Germline loops: CDR1 SGHAT, CDR2 FQNNGV. The CDR3, as DNA: TGTGCCAGCAGCCTCGGACAAGTCTACGAGCAGTACTTC. This sequence encodes CASSLGQVYEQYF.

The chain uses TRBV5-6 and TRBJ2-7; tentative D call: TRBD1 (6 bases). The CDR3 runs to 14 residues. Deletions cut 1 base from V and 6 bases from J, with 14 bases between. Germline V CDR1 and CDR2: SGHDT, YYEEEE. The CDR3 here is CASSLNQGFGEQYF. The DNA of the CDR3 is TGTGCCAGCAGCTTGAACCAGGGGTTCGGCGAGCAGTACTTC. The complete variable domain, with remaining parts taken from reference TRBV5-6 and TRBJ2-7, reads DAGVTQSPTHLIKTRGQQVTLRCSPKSGHDTVSWYQQALGQGPQFIFQYYEEEERQRGNFPDRFSGHQFPNYSSELNVNALLLGDSALYLCASSLNQGFGEQYFGPGTRLTVT.

The V and J genes are TRBV9 and TRBJ1-2; TRBD1 agrees at 7 bases. J lost 6 bases, V lost 5 bases, and 7 bases had no gene match. The CDR3 sequence is 13 residues long. Per germline, CDR1 SGDLS and CDR2 YYNGEE. The CDR3 bases are TGTGCCAGCAGTGCGACAGGGCCGGATGGCTACACCTTC. Translating it yields CASSATGPDGYTF.

This rearrangement joins TRBV11-2 to TRBJ2-5; the D gene is possibly TRBD1 (6 bases). Trimming pared 5 bases from V and 1 base from J, leaving 14 bases between. This CDR3 contains 15 residues. Germline CDR1 is SGHAT and CDR2 is FQNNGV. CDR3: CASSPPRGPQETQYF. The CDR3, as DNA: TGTGCCAGCAGCCCACCCAGGGGACCCCAAGAGACCCAGTACTTC.

The chain joins TRBV11-2 to TRBJ2-7; weak D call: TRBD2 (7 bases). The ends were cut back, 1 base at V and 6 bases at J, with 16 bases in the middle. Germline-derived CDR1 and CDR2 are SGHAT and FQNNGV. The CDR3 contains 15 residues. The CDR3 here is CASSLVTGRVGEQYF. The CDR3 nucleotides are TGTGCCAGCAGCTTAGTTACAGGGAGGGTTGGCGAGCAGTACTTC.

This chain connects TRBV5-4 to TRBJ1-2; D not resolved. The CDR3 is made up of 14 amino acids. The germline CDR1 and CDR2 sequences are SGHNT and YYREEE (reference sequence). V shed 6 bases and J shed 2 bases, with 14 bases lying between them. The chain's CDR3 is CASTAPTENYGYTF. DNA for the CDR3: TGTGCCAGCACCGCTCCGACGGAAAACTATGGCTACACCTTC.

V is TRBV18 and J is TRBJ2-1; perhaps D is TRBD1 or TRBD2 (6 bases each). From germline, CDR1 is KGHSH and CDR2 LQKENI. The length of the CDR3 is 14 residues. Trimming cost V 1 base and J 7 bases, with 11 bases left between them. The CDR3 sequence is CASSPLPGANEQFF. The CDR3 nucleotides read TGTGCCAGCTCACCACTCCCGGGGGCAAATGAGCAGTTCTTC.

The chain carries TRBV6-6 and TRBJ1-5; D possibly corresponds to TRBD1 (5 bases). There are 16 residues in the CDR3. Deletions cut 6 bases from V and 0 bases from J, with 15 bases between. Germline assignment: CDR1 MNHNY and CDR2 SVGAGI (reference sequence). The CDR3 here is CASSDPDRLSNQPQHF. Here the CDR3 DNA reads TGTGCCAGCAGCGACCCAGACAGACTTAGCAATCAGCCCCAGCATTTT.

The chain couples TRBV14 to TRBJ2-3; unclear D gene. Trimming pared 2 bases from V and 4 bases from J, leaving 7 bases between. Germline assignment: CDR1 SGHDN and CDR2 FVKESK. The CDR3 contains 13 residues. CDR3 sequence: CASSQNTPDTQYF. Written as DNA, the CDR3 is TGTGCCAGCAGCCAAAATACCCCAGATACGCAGTATTTT.

A single count supports this clone. This chain connects TRBV30 to TRBJ2-7; 8 bases line up with TRBD1. The CDR3 extends over 13 amino acids. CDR1 and CDR2 from the germline V gene are GTSNPN and SVGIG (reference sequence). V lost 5 bases to trimming and J lost 2 bases; unmatched junction nucleotides: 5. Written as DNA, the CDR3 is TGTGCCTGGGCCCGGACAGGGCCCTACGAGCAGTACTTC. Translating gives CAWARTGPYEQYF.

This clone was counted between two and nine times. This chain connects TRBV5-4 to TRBJ1-5; D ambiguous. V lost 4 bases, J lost 5 bases, and 16 bases lay in between. Germline CDR1 SGHNT, CDR2 YYREEE (reference sequence). The CDR3 spans 15 residues. The CDR3 bases are TGTGCCAGCAGCCCGAGACCTGGATCGGATCAGCCCCAGCATTTT. Its translation is CASSPRPGSDQPQHF. Full variable domain (rest looked up from reference TRBV5-4 and TRBJ1-5): ETGVTQSPTHLIKTRGQQVTLRCSSQSGHNTVSWYQQALGQGPQFIFQYYREEENGRGNFPPRFSGLQFPNYSSELNVNALELDDSALYLCASSPRPGSDQPQHFGDGTRLSIL.

This clone was observed a few times. V usage is TRBV5-1 and J usage is TRBJ2-7, with a tentative D call TRBD2 (6 bases). Trimming shortened V by 2 bases and J by 4 bases, and 16 bases separated the two germline ends. CDR3 length: 15 residues. CDR1 SGHRS and CDR2 YFSETQ come from the germline V gene. The CDR3 is CASSFNGSIRYEQYF. In DNA, the CDR3 is TGCGCCAGCAGCTTCAACGGGAGTATAAGATACGAGCAGTACTTC.